Listed below are T cell receptor beta chains from one sample, sequenced in a study of T-cell memory formation after mild COVID-19. From the 5' RACE reads, TCRdb called clonotypes with MiXCR, one entry per CDR3 protein. The table records around 310,000 distinct CDR3 sequences, more than 13% of them present only once. The sequenced sample was PBMCs or a T cell subset sorted from them (not recorded which). The receptors here all came from a man in his late teens or twenties who had mild COVID-19 (a few samples of this study predate the infection). Cell type and time point are not known. Both conserved end residues are part of each CDR3. Each record gives: CDR3 protein, CDR3 DNA, V gene, clone size, D gene, J gene. The D gene is left open where the match is weak. A row's size may be missing; if present it is once, few, many or a size class.

CASTRGRLSNEQFF	TGTGCCAGCACTCGGGGGAGGCTTTCCAATGAGCAGTTCTTC	TRBV6-2/TRBV6-3	few	.	TRBJ2-1
CASSLAGSGVDTQYF	TGCGCCAGCAGCCTGGCAGGTAGCGGGGTAGATACGCAGTATTTT	TRBV5-1	.	TRBD2	TRBJ2-3
CASSPHKNTGELFF	TGTGCCAGCAGTCCACACAAGAACACCGGGGAGCTGTTTTTT	TRBV27	.	.	TRBJ2-2
CASSTTGGGYTF	TGTGCCAGCTCAACGACAGGGGGAGGCTACACCTTC	TRBV18	few	TRBD1	TRBJ1-2
CASSFAQAPVGNQPQHF	TGTGCCAGCAGCTTCGCGCAGGCACCAGTCGGGAATCAGCCCCAGCATTTT	TRBV5-5	.	.	TRBJ1-5
CASSLTGPGGYNEQFF	TGCGCCAGCAGCTTGACAGGGCCGGGGGGCTACAATGAGCAGTTCTTC	TRBV5-1	many	.	TRBJ2-1
CASSYSTSAGTGAYEQYF	TGTGCCAGCAGTTACTCGACGTCAGCCGGGACAGGGGCCTACGAGCAGTACTTC	TRBV6-5	few	TRBD1	TRBJ2-7
CASSSRPGQGYNEQFF	TGTGCCAGCAGCTCCCGGCCGGGACAGGGATACAATGAGCAGTTCTTC	TRBV7-7	.	TRBD1	TRBJ2-1
CASSYPETQVF	TGTGCCAGCAGTTACCCAGAGACCCAAGTCTTC	TRBV6-6	many	.	TRBJ1-2
CASSLGLVYEQYF	TGTGCCAGCAGCCTGGGACTAGTCTACGAGCAGTACTTC	TRBV7-6	.	TRBD2	TRBJ2-7
CAIKRDSPPEAFF	TGTGCCATCAAGCGGGATTCCCCGCCTGAAGCTTTCTTT	TRBV10-3	.	.	TRBJ1-1
CASRMHRGEQYF	TGTGCCAGCAGGATGCACAGGGGCGAGCAGTACTTC	TRBV12-3/TRBV12-4	few	TRBD1	TRBJ2-7
CASSKGQDPSYEQYF	TGCGCCAGCAGTAAAGGACAGGACCCCTCCTACGAGCAGTACTTC	TRBV5-1	few	TRBD1	TRBJ2-7
CSVAQGLSNQPQHF	TGCAGCGTCGCGCAGGGGCTTAGCAATCAGCCCCAGCATTTT	TRBV29-1	.	.	TRBJ1-5
CASNPRRGAYEQYF	TGTGCCAGCAACCCTCGCAGGGGCGCCTACGAGCAGTACTTC	TRBV6-2/TRBV6-3	.	.	TRBJ2-7
CSANPLSSGNYNEQFF	TGCAGTGCTAACCCTCTGAGTAGCGGTAACTACAATGAGCAGTTCTTC	TRBV20-1	.	.	TRBJ2-1
CASSSLTDPGNEQYF	TGCGCCAGCAGCTCATTGACTGACCCAGGGAACGAGCAGTACTTC	TRBV5-1	many	.	TRBJ2-7
CSVVTSSYNEQFF	TGCAGCGTTGTCACCAGCTCCTACAATGAGCAGTTCTTC	TRBV29-1	.	.	TRBJ2-1
CASDDRANTGELFF	TGTGCCAGCGACGACAGGGCGAACACCGGGGAGCTGTTTTTT	TRBV7-2	.	TRBD1	TRBJ2-2
CASSLGGLGGETQYF	TGTGCCAGCAGCCTAGGGGGTCTTGGCGGGGAGACCCAGTACTTC	TRBV7-3	many	.	TRBJ2-5
CASSGRDRSYANTGELFF	TGTGCCAGCAGCGGCCGGGACAGGTCATACGCGAACACCGGGGAGCTGTTTTTT	TRBV7-9	few	TRBD1	TRBJ2-2
CSVEEHGQYYEQYF	TGCAGCGTTGAAGAACATGGACAGTACTACGAGCAGTACTTC	TRBV29-1	many	.	TRBJ2-7
CATVSVGTQYF	TGTGCCACCGTATCAGTGGGGACCCAGTACTTC	TRBV3-1	few	.	TRBJ2-5
CASSYLPPGLGGYEQYF	TGTGCCAGCAGTTACTTACCGCCGGGACTAGGAGGCTACGAGCAGTACTTC	TRBV6-5	.	TRBD2	TRBJ2-7
CATSDGASGGTRDTQYF	TGTGCCACCAGTGATGGGGCTAGCGGGGGAACGAGAGATACGCAGTATTTT	TRBV24-1	few	TRBD2	TRBJ2-3
CASSLRKEGQETQYF	TGTGCCAGCAGCTTACGAAAGGAAGGGCAAGAGACCCAGTACTTC	TRBV7-9	many	.	TRBJ2-5
CASSSGTAEGTGELFF	TGTGCCAGCAGCTCGGGGACTGCAGAGGGCACCGGGGAGCTGTTTTTT	TRBV7-6	few	.	TRBJ2-2
CATTSPGGGNSPLHF	TGTGCCACTACAAGTCCGGGGGGCGGTAATTCACCCCTCCACTTT	TRBV19	few	.	TRBJ1-6
CASSTTQETQYF	TGCGCCAGCAGCACGACCCAAGAGACCCAGTACTTC	TRBV5-1	.	.	TRBJ2-5
CASSQEWTVSYGYTF	TGCGCCAGCAGCCAAGAATGGACCGTCTCTTATGGCTACACCTTC	TRBV4-3	few	.	TRBJ1-2
CASSYSGGGDTQYF	TGTGCCAGCAGCTATAGCGGGGGCGGGGATACGCAGTATTTT	TRBV7-2	many	TRBD2	TRBJ2-3
CASSSLDTQYF	TGTGCCAGCAGCTCCCTGGATACGCAGTATTTT	TRBV7-2	many	.	TRBJ2-3
CATSIQESFYEQYF	TGTGCCACCAGCATACAGGAATCGTTCTACGAGCAGTACTTC	TRBV24-1	few	.	TRBJ2-7
CASSYSTGSGYTF	TGTGCCAGCAGTTACTCCACAGGTTCTGGCTACACCTTC	TRBV6-5	few	.	TRBJ1-2
CASSATPGADTQYF	TGCGCCAGCAGCGCTACCCCTGGGGCAGATACGCAGTATTTT	TRBV5-1	many	.	TRBJ2-3
CASGSRGRKDTQYF	TGTGCCAGCGGGAGTCGGGGGCGTAAAGATACGCAGTATTTT	TRBV6-1	.	.	TRBJ2-3
CASSGDRVRTDTQYF	TGCGCCAGCAGCGGGGACAGGGTTAGAACAGATACGCAGTATTTT	TRBV5-1	many	TRBD1	TRBJ2-3
CASSFSARAEYF	TGTGCCAGCAGTTTCAGCGCTAGGGCCGAATACTTC	TRBV28	.	.	TRBJ2-5
CAARLARGSTEAFF	TGTGCCGCCCGACTTGCACGCGGCAGCACTGAAGCTTTCTTT	TRBV15	.	.	TRBJ1-1
CASSLMMGDGYTF	TGTGCCAGCAGCTTAATGATGGGAGATGGCTACACCTTC	TRBV7-2	.	.	TRBJ1-2
CASSHLSSGGSEQFF	TGCGCCAGCAGCCACCTGAGTAGCGGGGGTTCTGAGCAGTTCTTC	TRBV4-1	.	TRBD2	TRBJ2-1
CASSHRQGTEKLFF	TGCGCCAGCAGCCATCGACAGGGAACTGAAAAACTGTTTTTT	TRBV4-3	.	TRBD1	TRBJ1-4
CASSFGSTPLHF	TGCGCCAGCAGCTTTGGTTCGACACCCCTCCACTTT	TRBV5-1	.	.	TRBJ1-6
CSARAISGGHGYTF	TGCAGTGCTAGAGCCATCTCAGGGGGCCATGGCTACACCTTC	TRBV20-1	few	TRBD1	TRBJ1-2
CSARDGVSGGSFDEQFF	TGCAGTGCTAGAGATGGAGTCTCTGGGGGTAGTTTCGATGAGCAGTTCTTC	TRBV20-1	few	.	TRBJ2-1
CASSPSRGHPSSYNEQFF	TGTGCCAGCAGCCCTAGCAGGGGTCATCCGAGCTCCTACAATGAGCAGTTCTTC	TRBV6-2/TRBV6-3	.	.	TRBJ2-1
CASSLAGVNSPLHF	TGTGCCAGCAGCTTAGCGGGGGTAAATTCACCCCTCCACTTT	TRBV7-2	.	.	TRBJ1-6
CASRGVRTGPLDTQYF	TGCGCCAGCAGGGGAGTCCGGACAGGGCCATTGGATACGCAGTATTTT	TRBV5-1	few	TRBD1	TRBJ2-3
CASSQEGRYEQFF	TGCGCCAGCAGCCAAGAGGGCCGATACGAGCAGTTCTTC	TRBV4-1	few	.	TRBJ2-1
CASSFGQGNSPLHF	TGTGCCAGCAGCTTCGGACAGGGAAACTCACCCCTCCACTTT	TRBV7-9	few	TRBD1	TRBJ1-6
CASSPSGGNQPQHF	TGTGCCAGCAGCCCCTCGGGGGGCAATCAGCCCCAGCATTTT	TRBV12-3/TRBV12-4	many	.	TRBJ1-5
CASSQERAMGADTQYF	TGTGCCAGCAGCCAAGAGCGGGCCATGGGGGCCGATACGCAGTATTTT	TRBV4-2	few	.	TRBJ2-3
CASSQGQGSTDTQYF	TGTGCCAGCAGCCAAGGACAGGGCAGCACAGATACGCAGTATTTT	TRBV4-2	.	TRBD1	TRBJ2-3
CASSLDSQNTEAFF	TGCGCCAGCAGCTTGGACAGTCAGAACACTGAAGCTTTCTTT	TRBV5-1	few	.	TRBJ1-1
CASSLGGRSPDTQYF	TGTGCCAGCAGTTTAGGGGGCAGGTCCCCAGATACGCAGTATTTT	TRBV12-3/TRBV12-4	few	.	TRBJ2-3